A selection of T cell receptor beta chains follows, all from one sample in a study of post-analysis software for immune sequencing data. TCRdb re-analysed the PCR reads in MiXCR, keeping a single row per CDR3 protein. The sample lists roughly 800,000 distinct CDR3 sequences, under 70% seen once, with around 4.5% in the top ten. Sequenced sample: blood. These receptors were collected from a girl between 5 and 17 years old with multiple sclerosis. Both conserved end residues are part of each CDR3. The order of the fields is J gene, clone size, V gene, D gene, CDR3 DNA, CDR3 protein. The D gene is left open where the match is weak. Some rows mark clone size as missing; the rest say once, few, many or name a class of expanded clone.

J gene: TRBJ1-1; clone size: once; V gene: TRBV6-1; D gene: -; CDR3 DNA: TGTGCCAGCAGTGGGTTGTCGGGTGAAGCTTTCTTT; CDR3 protein: CASSGLSGEAFF
J gene: TRBJ2-3; clone size: few; V gene: TRBV21-1; D gene: -; CDR3 DNA: TGTGCCAGAAACCTGCGGGAGCTAAACACAGATACGCAGTATTTT; CDR3 protein: CARNLRELNTDTQYF
J gene: TRBJ1-1; clone size: few; V gene: TRBV12-3/TRBV12-4; D gene: -; CDR3 DNA: TGTGCCAGCACCCCACAACTAGGCAGGCGGAACACTGAAGCTTTCTTT; CDR3 protein: CASTPQLGRRNTEAFF
J gene: TRBJ2-7; clone size: -; V gene: TRBV12-3/TRBV12-4; D gene: -; CDR3 DNA: TGTGCCAGCAGTTTAGCGTCCCGGGACACCGGCTCCTACGAGCAGTACTTC; CDR3 protein: CASSLASRDTGSYEQYF
J gene: TRBJ2-7; clone size: -; V gene: TRBV15; D gene: -; CDR3 DNA: TGTGCCACCAGCAGCCCCAGCGAGCAGTACTTC; CDR3 protein: CATSSPSEQYF
J gene: TRBJ1-2; clone size: few; V gene: TRBV29-1; D gene: TRBD1; CDR3 DNA: TGCAGCGTCCGGACGACTGACAGGGTGGAAGGCTACACCTTC; CDR3 protein: CSVRTTDRVEGYTF
J gene: TRBJ2-5; clone size: -; V gene: TRBV20-1; D gene: -; CDR3 DNA: TGCAGTGCTTACCGGGCAGGGAGTAGAGTGGAGACCCAGTACTTC; CDR3 protein: CSAYRAGSRVETQYF
J gene: TRBJ2-7; clone size: once; V gene: TRBV12-3/TRBV12-4; D gene: TRBD1; CDR3 DNA: TGTGCCAGCAGTTTAATCCGGGACAGGGCCTACGAGCAGTACTTC; CDR3 protein: CASSLIRDRAYEQYF
J gene: TRBJ2-1; clone size: -; V gene: TRBV7-8; D gene: TRBD2; CDR3 DNA: TGTGCCAGCAGCTTCTTCGACGGGACTAGCGGGGGAAGTGAGCAGTTCTTC; CDR3 protein: CASSFFDGTSGGSEQFF
J gene: TRBJ2-3; clone size: once; V gene: TRBV11-2; D gene: TRBD2; CDR3 DNA: TGTGCCAGCAACCCAGAAGGACTAGCGGGAGATACGCAGTATTTT; CDR3 protein: CASNPEGLAGDTQYF
J gene: TRBJ2-5; clone size: -; V gene: TRBV13; D gene: TRBD1; CDR3 DNA: TGTGCCAGCAGCTTCGGACAGGGTGTGGAGACCCAGTACTTC; CDR3 protein: CASSFGQGVETQYF
J gene: TRBJ2-4; clone size: -; V gene: TRBV6-6; D gene: TRBD2; CDR3 DNA: TGTGCCAGCGGACGGGGGGGCATTCAGTACTTC; CDR3 protein: CASGRGGIQYF
J gene: TRBJ2-2; clone size: -; V gene: TRBV6-1; D gene: -; CDR3 DNA: TGTGCCAGCAGCCTAAAAACCGGGGAGCTGTTTTTT; CDR3 protein: CASSLKTGELFF
J gene: TRBJ2-5; clone size: few; V gene: TRBV20-1; D gene: TRBD2; CDR3 DNA: TGCAGTGCTGTCCCCGGGACTAGCGGGAGGCAAGAGACCCAGTACTTC; CDR3 protein: CSAVPGTSGRQETQYF
J gene: TRBJ2-1; clone size: -; V gene: TRBV29-1; D gene: -; CDR3 DNA: TGCAGCGTTGAGCTTCTTGGGGTTGGGAGGAATGAGCAGTTCTTC; CDR3 protein: CSVELLGVGRNEQFF
J gene: TRBJ2-1; clone size: -; V gene: TRBV7-2; D gene: -; CDR3 DNA: TGTGCCAGCAGCCCGGAGGGGCTCAATGAGCAGTTCTTC; CDR3 protein: CASSPEGLNEQFF
J gene: TRBJ2-5; clone size: once; V gene: TRBV7-2; D gene: -; CDR3 DNA: TGTGCCAGCAGCCCTCGCGGAAGGGGAGAGCAGTACTTC; CDR3 protein: CASSPRGRGEQYF
J gene: TRBJ2-1; clone size: -; V gene: TRBV27; D gene: TRBD1; CDR3 DNA: TGTGCCAGCAGTTTATGGGGACAGTCCTCCTACAATGAGCAGTTCTTC; CDR3 protein: CASSLWGQSSYNEQFF